Listed below are T cell receptor beta chains from one sample, sequenced in a study of blood T cell repertoires in COVID-19. TCRdb's copy holds only in-frame clones and misses some; the assay was immunoSEQ multiplex PCR. In the table there are some 670,000 clones, 80% to 90% of which are singletons. What was sequenced was peripheral blood. These receptors originate from a woman aged 18-29 years with acute or convalescent COVID-19. CDR3s include the opening cysteine and the closing phenylalanine or tryptophan. D genes are given only for firm matches. Clone sizes are given selectively: once, few, many, or a class where the clone is expanded.

D: -; V: TRBV5-8; J: TRBJ1-2; size: -; DNA: TGTGCCAGCACCCTAGACACGACAGCCTCTTTCTATGGCTACACCTTC; CDR3: CASTLDTTASFYGYTF
D: TRBD2; V: TRBV3-1/TRBV3-2; J: TRBJ2-7; size: -; DNA: TGTGCCAGCAGCCAAGGCGGAGCGGGGGCCCCCCTTTGGGAGCAGTACTTC; CDR3: CASSQGGAGAPLWEQYF
D: -; V: TRBV3-1/TRBV3-2; J: TRBJ1-1; size: once; DNA: TGTGCCAGCAGCCAGAGGAGGAGGGCGGACACTGAAGCTTTCTTT; CDR3: CASSQRRRADTEAFF
D: -; V: TRBV9; J: TRBJ1-5; size: -; DNA: TGTGCCAGCAGCGTAGGAGGTTCCGGACAGCCCCAGCATTTT; CDR3: CASSVGGSGQPQHF
D: -; V: TRBV19; J: TRBJ1-6; size: -; DNA: TGTGCCAGTAGCGGGGGTACGGGCTCACCCCTCCACTTT; CDR3: CASSGGTGSPLHF
D: TRBD1; V: TRBV25-1; J: TRBJ2-1; size: -; DNA: TGTGCCAGCAGTGAATTGGACAGGGGGAACGCGCAGTTCTTC; CDR3: CASSELDRGNAQFF
D: TRBD1; V: TRBV2; J: TRBJ1-1; size: -; DNA: TGTGCCAGCACCTACGACAGGGGGAACACTGAAGCTTTCTTT; CDR3: CASTYDRGNTEAFF
D: -; V: TRBV24-1; J: TRBJ1-5; size: -; DNA: TGTGCCACCAGTGCCGCTCAGGGGAATCAGCCCCAGCATTTT; CDR3: CATSAAQGNQPQHF
D: -; V: TRBV5-4; J: TRBJ2-7; size: -; DNA: TGTGCCAGCAGCTTGTACGGACTACCCACATCGAGCTCCTACGAGCAGTACTTC; CDR3: CASSLYGLPTSSSYEQYF
D: -; V: TRBV2; J: TRBJ2-7; size: -; DNA: TGTGCCAGCAGGGAGGGGCAGGTCTACGAGCAGTACTTC; CDR3: CASREGQVYEQYF
D: -; V: TRBV19; J: TRBJ1-5; size: -; DNA: TGTGCCAGTAGTTTGGCAGATTATAGCAATCAGCCCCAGCATTTT; CDR3: CASSLADYSNQPQHF
D: -; V: TRBV9; J: TRBJ1-1; size: -; DNA: TGTGCCAGCAGCGCTGGGGGGGGCCGTATGAACACTGAAGCTTTCTTT; CDR3: CASSAGGGRMNTEAFF